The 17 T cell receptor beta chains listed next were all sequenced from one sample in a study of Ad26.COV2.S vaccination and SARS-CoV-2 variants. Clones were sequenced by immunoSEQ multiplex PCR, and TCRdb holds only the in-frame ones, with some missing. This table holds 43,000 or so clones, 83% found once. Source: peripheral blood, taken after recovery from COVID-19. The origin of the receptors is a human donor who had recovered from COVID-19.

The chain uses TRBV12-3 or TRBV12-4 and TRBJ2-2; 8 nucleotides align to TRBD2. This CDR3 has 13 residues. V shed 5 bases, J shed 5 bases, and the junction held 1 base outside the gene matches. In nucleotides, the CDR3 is TGTGCCAGCAGTCCGGGGGGGACCGGGGAGCTGTTTTTT. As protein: CASSPGGTGELFF.

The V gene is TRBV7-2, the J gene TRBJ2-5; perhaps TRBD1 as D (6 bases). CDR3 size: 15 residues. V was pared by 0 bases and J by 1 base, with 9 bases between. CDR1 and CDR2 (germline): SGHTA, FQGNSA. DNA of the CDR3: TGTGCCAGCAGCTTAGCAGGGACACTCCAAGAGACCCAGTACTTC. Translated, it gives CASSLAGTLQETQYF. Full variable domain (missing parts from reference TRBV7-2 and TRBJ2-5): GAGVSQSPSNKVTEKGKDVELRCDPISGHTALYWYRQSLGQGLEFLIYFQGNSAPDKSGLPSDRFSAERTGGSVSTLTIQRTQQEDSAVYLCASSLAGTLQETQYFGPGTRLLVL.

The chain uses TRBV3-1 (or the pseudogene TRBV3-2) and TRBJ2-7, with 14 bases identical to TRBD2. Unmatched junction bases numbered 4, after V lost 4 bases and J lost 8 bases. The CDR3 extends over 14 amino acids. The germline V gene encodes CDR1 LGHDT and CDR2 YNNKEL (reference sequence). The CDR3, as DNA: TGTGCCAGCAGCCCCGGGACTAGCGGGAGCCAGCAGTACTTC. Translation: CASSPGTSGSQQYF.

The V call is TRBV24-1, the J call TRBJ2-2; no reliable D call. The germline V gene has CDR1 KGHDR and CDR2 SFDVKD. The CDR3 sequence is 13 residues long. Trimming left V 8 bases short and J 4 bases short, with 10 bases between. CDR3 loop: CATTNKRTGELFF. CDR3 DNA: TGTGCCACCACAAATAAGCGCACCGGGGAGCTGTTTTTT.

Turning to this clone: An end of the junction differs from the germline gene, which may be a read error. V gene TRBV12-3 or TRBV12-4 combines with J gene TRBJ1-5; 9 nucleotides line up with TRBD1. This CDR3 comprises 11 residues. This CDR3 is CASSLGQGGSF. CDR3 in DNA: TGTGCCAGCAGTTTAGGACAGGGGGGTTCATTT.

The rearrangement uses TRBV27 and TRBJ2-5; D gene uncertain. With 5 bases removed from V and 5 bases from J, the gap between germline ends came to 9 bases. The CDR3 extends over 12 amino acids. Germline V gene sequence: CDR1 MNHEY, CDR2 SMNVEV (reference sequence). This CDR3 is CASSHPGETQYF. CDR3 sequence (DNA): TGTGCCAGCAGTCATCCCGGGGAGACCCAGTACTTC.

Here the CDR3 reads CASSLDRAGNTIYF. As DNA, the CDR3 is TGTGCCAGCAGTCTAGACAGGGCTGGAAACACCATATATTTT. V gene TRBV7-8 combines with J gene TRBJ1-3, with TRBD1 matching over 7 bases. There are 14 residues in the CDR3. Germline CDR1 and CDR2: SGHVS and FQNEAQ. Unmatched junction bases numbered 4, after V lost 6 bases and J lost 2 bases.

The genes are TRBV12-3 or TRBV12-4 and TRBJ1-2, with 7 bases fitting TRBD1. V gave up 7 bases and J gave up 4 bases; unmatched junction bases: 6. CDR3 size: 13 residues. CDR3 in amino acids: CASTRQGGYGYTF. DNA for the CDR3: TGTGCCAGCACTCGACAGGGTGGCTATGGCTACACCTTC.

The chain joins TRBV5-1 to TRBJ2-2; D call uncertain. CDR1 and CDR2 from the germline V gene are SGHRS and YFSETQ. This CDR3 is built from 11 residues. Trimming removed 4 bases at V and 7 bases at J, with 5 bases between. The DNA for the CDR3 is TGCGCCAGCAGCACATACGGGGAGCTGTTTTTT. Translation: CASSTYGELFF.

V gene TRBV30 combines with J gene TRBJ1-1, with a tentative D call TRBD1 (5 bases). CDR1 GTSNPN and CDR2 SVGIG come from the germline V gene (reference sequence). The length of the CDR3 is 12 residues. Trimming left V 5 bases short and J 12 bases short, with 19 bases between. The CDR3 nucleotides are TGTGCCTGGTATCGGGACCGCCTAGTAACTTTCTTT. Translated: CAWYRDRLVTFF.

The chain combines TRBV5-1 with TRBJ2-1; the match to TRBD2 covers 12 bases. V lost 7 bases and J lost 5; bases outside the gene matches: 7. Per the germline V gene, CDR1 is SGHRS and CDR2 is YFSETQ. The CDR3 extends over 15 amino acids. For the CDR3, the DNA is TGCGCCAGCTGGTCGACTAGCGGGGGAGACAATGAGCAGTTCTTC. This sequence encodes CASWSTSGGDNEQFF. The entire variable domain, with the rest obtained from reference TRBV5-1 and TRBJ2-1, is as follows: KAGVTQTPRYLIKTRGQQVTLSCSPISGHRSVSWYQQTPGQGLQFLFEYFSETQRNKGNFPGRFSGRQFSNSRSEMNVSTLELGDSALYLCASWSTSGGDNEQFFGPGTRLTVL.

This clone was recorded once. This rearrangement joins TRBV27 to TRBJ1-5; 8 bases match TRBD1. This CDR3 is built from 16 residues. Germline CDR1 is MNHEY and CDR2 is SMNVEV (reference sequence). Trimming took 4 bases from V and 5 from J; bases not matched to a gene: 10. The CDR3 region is CASSSTGTGRHQPQHF. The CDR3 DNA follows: TGTGCCAGCAGTTCGACCGGGACAGGTAGACATCAGCCCCAGCATTTT.

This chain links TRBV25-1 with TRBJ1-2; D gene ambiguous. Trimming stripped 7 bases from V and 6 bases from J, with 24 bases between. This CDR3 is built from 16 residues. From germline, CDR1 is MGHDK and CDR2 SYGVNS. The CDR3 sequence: CASTPPPEAAGDGYTF. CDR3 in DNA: TGTGCCAGCACTCCCCCCCCCGAGGCAGCTGGGGATGGCTACACCTTC.

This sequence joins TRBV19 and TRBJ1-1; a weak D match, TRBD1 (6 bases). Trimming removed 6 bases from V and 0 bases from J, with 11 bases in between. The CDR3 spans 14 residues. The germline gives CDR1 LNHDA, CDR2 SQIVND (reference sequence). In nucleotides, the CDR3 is TGTGCCAGTAGGAAACAGGGCCTGAACACTGAAGCTTTCTTT. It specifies CASRKQGLNTEAFF.

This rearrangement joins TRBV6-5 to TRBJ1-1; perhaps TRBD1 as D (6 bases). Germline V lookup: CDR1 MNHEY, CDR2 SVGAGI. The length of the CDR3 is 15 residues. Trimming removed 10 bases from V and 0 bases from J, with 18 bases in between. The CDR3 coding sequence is TGTGCCACCACAAGGGGGAGCAATCTGAACACTGAAGCTTTCTTT. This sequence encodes CATTRGSNLNTEAFF.

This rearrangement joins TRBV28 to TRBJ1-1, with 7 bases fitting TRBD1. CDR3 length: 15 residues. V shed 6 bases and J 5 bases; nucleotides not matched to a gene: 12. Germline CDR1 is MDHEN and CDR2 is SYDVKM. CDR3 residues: CASSLSQTGQTEAFF. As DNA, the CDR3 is TGTGCCAGCAGCCTCTCCCAGACAGGGCAAACTGAAGCTTTCTTT.

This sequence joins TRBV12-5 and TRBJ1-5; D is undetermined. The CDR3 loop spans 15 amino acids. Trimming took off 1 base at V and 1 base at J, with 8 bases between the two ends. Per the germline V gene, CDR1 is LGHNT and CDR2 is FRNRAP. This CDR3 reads CASGLDYASNQPQHF. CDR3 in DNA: TGTGCTAGTGGTTTGGACTACGCGAGCAATCAGCCCCAGCATTTT.